These T cell receptor beta chains were read from a single sample in a study of T cell responses to AZD1222 COVID-19 vaccine. Assay: immunoSEQ multiplex PCR; the TCRdb copy retains only in-frame clones and omits some. Of around 100,000 clones detected, nearly 90% appear once; the ten largest clones hold over 2%. Sequencing used peripheral blood, obtained 28 days after the second AZD1222 dose. The receptor source for this set is an adult who received the AZD1222 COVID-19 vaccine. The CDR3 runs from the conserved cysteine through the conserved F or W. D genes are given only for firm matches. The size field is filled for only some rows; it gives once, few, many or a size class.

clone_size cdr3_length d_call j_call v_call cdr3_nt cdr3_aa
. 15 . TRBJ2-1 TRBV29-1 TGCAGCGTTGATGTAGTTGGCGGAGGTGCCGATGAGCAGTTCTTC CSVDVVGGGADEQFF
. 13 TRBD2 TRBJ2-7 TRBV6-5 TGTGCCAGTACGGGACTAGCGGGAGACGAGCAGTACTTC CASTGLAGDEQYF
. 14 . TRBJ1-2 TRBV3-1/TRBV3-2 TGTGCCAGCAGCCCGACTAGGGTGGGGGGTGGCTACACCTTC CASSPTRVGGGYTF
. 13 . TRBJ1-5 TRBV30 TGTGCCTGGAGTGTCCAGGGCAATCAGCCCCAGCATTTT CAWSVQGNQPQHF
. 16 TRBD2 TRBJ2-1 TRBV9 TGTGCCAGCAGCATCGGGACTAGCGGGAGCTACAATGAGCAGTTCTTC CASSIGTSGSYNEQFF
. 17 TRBD1 TRBJ1-1 TRBV5-1 TGCGCCAGCAGCTTGGGTCCCGTTGGACAGGGCTACACTGAAGCTTTCTTT CASSLGPVGQGYTEAFF
. 14 TRBD1 TRBJ1-3 TRBV6-5 TGTGCCAGCAGACGGACAGGGACTGGAAACACCATATATTTT CASRRTGTGNTIYF
. 12 . TRBJ2-1 TRBV6-1 TGTGCCAGCAGTGATTCAGGGGATGAGCAGTTCTTC CASSDSGDEQFF
. 13 . TRBJ2-1 TRBV4-3 TGCGCCAGCAGCCAAGCGGGGGTTGATGAGCAGTTCTTC CASSQAGVDEQFF
. 17 . TRBJ2-7 TRBV21-1 TGTGCCAGCAGCGCCCACCTAGGCACAGGGGGATCCTACGAGCAGTACTTC CASSAHLGTGGSYEQYF
. 16 TRBD1 TRBJ1-2 TRBV28 TGTGCCAGCACCGGTCCGGGACAGGGCTCTTTATATGGCTACACCTTC CASTGPGQGSLYGYTF
. 17 . TRBJ2-7 TRBV6-2/TRBV6-3 TGTGCCAGCAGTTGGGGGGGACACCATGGGGGATCCTACGAGCAGTACTTC CASSWGGHHGGSYEQYF
few 15 . TRBJ2-3 TRBV4-2 TGTGCCAGTAAACCCGGCGGCAGCAACACAGATACGCAGTATTTT CASKPGGSNTDTQYF
few 12 . TRBJ1-2 TRBV18 TGTGCCAGCTCACGAGTCCCGGGGGGCTACACCTTC CASSRVPGGYTF
. 17 . TRBJ2-2 TRBV21-1 TGTGCCAGCAGCAAGGGGACTAGTCTCCTGAACACCGGGGAGCTGTTTTTT CASSKGTSLLNTGELFF
few 15 . TRBJ2-5 TRBV6-1 TGTGCCAGCAGTGAAGGTTTAGACGGAGCAGAGACCCAGTACTTC CASSEGLDGAETQYF
. 15 TRBD1 TRBJ1-5 TRBV10-3 TGTGCCATCAGCCCGGGACAGGAGAGCAATCAGCCCCAGCATTTT CAISPGQESNQPQHF
. 13 . TRBJ1-1 TRBV2 TGTGCCAGCAGTGGGCCTCCGAACACTGAAGCTTTCTTT CASSGPPNTEAFF
. 14 . TRBJ1-4 TRBV28 TGTGCCAGCAGTTCCGGACACGCTGGTGGGGGACTGTTTTTT CASSSGHAGGGLFF
. 13 . TRBJ2-5 TRBV5-1 TGCGCCAGCAGCTTGAGGCGGGTGGAGACCCAGTACTTC CASSLRRVETQYF
. 15 TRBD2 TRBJ2-5 TRBV7-2 TGTGCCAGCAGCGCAAGAGCGGGAGGGGTAGAGACCCAGTACTTC CASSARAGGVETQYF
. 14 . TRBJ2-7 TRBV28 TGTGCCAGCAGTCAACAGGGGGGGTCCTACGAGCAGTACTTC CASSQQGGSYEQYF
. 14 . TRBJ2-7 TRBV5-1 TGCGCCAGCAGCTTGGGAGGGAGCTCCTACGAGCAGTACTTC CASSLGGSSYEQYF
once 16 TRBD2 TRBJ2-3 TRBV5-1 TGCGCCAGCAGCTTGTTGTCTAGCGGTACCAGGGCTACGCAGTATTTT CASSLLSSGTRATQYF
. 14 TRBD2 TRBJ2-7 TRBV7-2 TGTGCCAGCAGCCCCCGGACTAGCGTGTACGAGCAGTACTTC CASSPRTSVYEQYF
. 17 TRBD2 TRBJ2-1 TRBV24-1 TGTGCCACCAGTGAATCGGGACTAGCGGGAGATCTGGGTGAGCAGTTCTTC CATSESGLAGDLGEQFF
. 14 TRBD2 TRBJ2-5 TRBV11-2 TGTGCCAGCAGCTTTCTAGCGGGAACAGAGACCCAGTACTTC CASSFLAGTETQYF
. 16 TRBD2 TRBJ2-1 TRBV7-3 TGTGCCAGCAGCTTATGGAGCGGGAGCTCCTACAATGAGCAGTTCTTC CASSLWSGSSYNEQFF
. 14 . TRBJ1-1 TRBV11-2 TGTGCCAGCAGCCGCGGGACTCTAGGCACTGAAGCTTTCTTT CASSRGTLGTEAFF
. 13 TRBD2 TRBJ2-1 TRBV19 TGTGCCAGCGGGACTAGTGGTAACAATGAGCAGTTCTTC CASGTSGNNEQFF
. 15 TRBD1 TRBJ2-7 TRBV7-3 TGTGCCAGCAGCTTAAGGCCAGGGACAGGGAACGAGCAGTACTTC CASSLRPGTGNEQYF
. 18 TRBD2 TRBJ2-5 TRBV5-4 TGTGCCACCAGCTTCTCCGGGAGGGGGGGGGATATACAAGAGACCCAGTACTTC CATSFSGRGGDIQETQYF
. 15 . TRBJ1-6 TRBV6-2/TRBV6-3 TGTGCCAGCAGTTACGAGGCCAGGGGCAGGTCACCCCTCCACTTT CASSYEARGRSPLHF
few 17 . TRBJ1-2 TRBV7-8 TGTGCCAGCAGCCAACATCGTTTTCGGAAAACTAACTATGGCTACACCTTC CASSQHRFRKTNYGYTF
. 13 TRBD2 TRBJ2-7 TRBV5-1 TGCGCCAGCGGGCGCGGGGGATCCTACGAGCAGTACTTC CASGRGGSYEQYF
. 19 TRBD1 TRBJ1-5 TRBV19 TGTGCCAGTAGTATAGTGGGACAGGAGAAAAGACATAGCAATCAGCCCCAGCATTTT CASSIVGQEKRHSNQPQHF